These T cell receptor beta chains were read from a single sample in a study of cytomegalovirus exposure and HLA in healthy donors. Measured with immunoSEQ multiplex PCR; TCRdb has only the in-frame clones, and not every one. The repertoire holds around 150,000 clones, with 84% as singletons. The sample was PBMCs. The receptors originated from a man between 25 and 39 years old in good health and CMV-seropositive. Both conserved end residues are part of each CDR3. Fields, in order: D gene, clone size, V gene, J gene, CDR3 DNA, CDR3 protein. The D gene is left open where the match is weak. Part of the rows lack a size; the others show once, few, many or a class for expanded clones.

d_call: TRBD1; clone_size: few; v_call: TRBV2; j_call: TRBJ1-1; cdr3_nt: TGTGCCAGCAGTGTTGACAGGGTGAACACTGAAGCTTTCTTT; cdr3_aa: CASSVDRVNTEAFF
d_call: TRBD1; clone_size: NA; v_call: TRBV29-1; j_call: TRBJ1-2; cdr3_nt: TGCAGCGTTGAAGGTGAGGGACAGTCGGGCTATGGCTACACCTTC; cdr3_aa: CSVEGEGQSGYGYTF
d_call: NA; clone_size: NA; v_call: TRBV11-2; j_call: TRBJ1-2; cdr3_nt: TGTGCCAGCAGCTTAGTACAGGGTTCCCATGGCTACACCTTC; cdr3_aa: CASSLVQGSHGYTF
d_call: NA; clone_size: NA; v_call: TRBV28; j_call: TRBJ1-5; cdr3_nt: TGTGCCAGCACCACTACTCCCAGCCTCAATCAGCCCCAGCATTTT; cdr3_aa: CASTTTPSLNQPQHF
d_call: TRBD1; clone_size: NA; v_call: TRBV28; j_call: TRBJ2-1; cdr3_nt: TGTGCCACCGTTGAGGACAGGGGGCGAGTGATAGGAGAGCAGTTCTTC; cdr3_aa: CATVEDRGRVIGEQFF
d_call: TRBD2; clone_size: NA; v_call: TRBV7-9; j_call: TRBJ2-1; cdr3_nt: TGTGCCAGCAGCCACGGACTAGCGTCCTACAATGAGCAGTTCTTC; cdr3_aa: CASSHGLASYNEQFF
d_call: NA; clone_size: once; v_call: TRBV29-1; j_call: TRBJ2-3; cdr3_nt: TGCAGCGTTGAAACCGGGGAAATAAGCACAGATACGCAGTATTTT; cdr3_aa: CSVETGEISTDTQYF
d_call: NA; clone_size: NA; v_call: TRBV7-3; j_call: TRBJ2-1; cdr3_nt: TGTGCCAGCAGCGACGGGATGATGGGTAATGAGCAGTTCTTC; cdr3_aa: CASSDGMMGNEQFF
d_call: NA; clone_size: few; v_call: TRBV7-2; j_call: TRBJ2-7; cdr3_nt: TGTGCCAGCAGCTTAGGGAGGGGCTACGAGCAGTACTTC; cdr3_aa: CASSLGRGYEQYF
d_call: NA; clone_size: NA; v_call: TRBV27; j_call: TRBJ1-5; cdr3_nt: TGTGCCAGCAGGTCGACAGGTAGCAATCAGCCCCAGCATTTT; cdr3_aa: CASRSTGSNQPQHF
d_call: NA; clone_size: NA; v_call: TRBV6-5; j_call: TRBJ1-6; cdr3_nt: TGTGCCAGCAGTTACACCCCGGGGAATTCACCCCTCCACTTT; cdr3_aa: CASSYTPGNSPLHF
d_call: TRBD1; clone_size: NA; v_call: TRBV9; j_call: TRBJ2-7; cdr3_nt: TGTGCCAGCAGCGTAGGTTGGGGACAGGGCTACGAGCAGTACTTC; cdr3_aa: CASSVGWGQGYEQYF
d_call: TRBD2; clone_size: NA; v_call: TRBV6-6; j_call: TRBJ2-3; cdr3_nt: TGTGCCAGCCGCTCTAGCGGGGGAACAGATACGCAGTATTTT; cdr3_aa: CASRSSGGTDTQYF
d_call: TRBD2; clone_size: NA; v_call: TRBV6-1; j_call: TRBJ2-7; cdr3_nt: TGTGCCAGCAGTGAACTGCCGGGGGGGTACTACGAGCAGTACTTC; cdr3_aa: CASSELPGGYYEQYF
d_call: NA; clone_size: NA; v_call: TRBV7-2; j_call: TRBJ1-3; cdr3_nt: TGTGCCAGCAGCACCCCCCGGCGGGGTGGAAACACCATATATTTT; cdr3_aa: CASSTPRRGGNTIYF
d_call: NA; clone_size: NA; v_call: TRBV30; j_call: TRBJ1-2; cdr3_nt: TGTGCCTGGAGTCTTAACCCAGACAATGGCTACACCTTC; cdr3_aa: CAWSLNPDNGYTF
d_call: TRBD1; clone_size: NA; v_call: TRBV28; j_call: TRBJ1-1; cdr3_nt: TGTGCCAGCAGCGAGTTAAACCGGGACAGGGGGTCGGACACTGAAGCTTTCTTT; cdr3_aa: CASSELNRDRGSDTEAFF
d_call: NA; clone_size: NA; v_call: TRBV7-2; j_call: TRBJ2-7; cdr3_nt: TGTGCCAGCAGCCTCTGGACAGACTACGAGCAGTACTTC; cdr3_aa: CASSLWTDYEQYF
d_call: TRBD1; clone_size: few; v_call: TRBV29-1; j_call: TRBJ1-2; cdr3_nt: TGCAGCGGAGGACAGGGGGCGAATGGCTACACCTTC; cdr3_aa: CSGGQGANGYTF
d_call: TRBD1; clone_size: NA; v_call: TRBV11-3; j_call: TRBJ2-7; cdr3_nt: TGTGCCAGCAGCTTGGACAGGGGGGAAGAGCAGTACTTC; cdr3_aa: CASSLDRGEEQYF
d_call: NA; clone_size: NA; v_call: TRBV2; j_call: TRBJ2-7; cdr3_nt: TGTGCCAGCAGTGAAATGGGGGACAAGGCCGTAAGGGAGCAGTACTTC; cdr3_aa: CASSEMGDKAVREQYF
d_call: TRBD2; clone_size: NA; v_call: TRBV4-3; j_call: TRBJ2-2; cdr3_nt: TGCGCCAGCAGCCAAGAGTGGGTCGCGCTAGCGGCTACCGGGGAGCTGTTTTTT; cdr3_aa: CASSQEWVALAATGELFF
d_call: TRBD2; clone_size: few; v_call: TRBV10-3; j_call: TRBJ2-1; cdr3_nt: TGTGCCATCACCCCTTCGGGGGGGGCGACCTACAATGAGCAGTTCTTC; cdr3_aa: CAITPSGGATYNEQFF
d_call: TRBD2; clone_size: NA; v_call: TRBV29-1; j_call: TRBJ2-7; cdr3_nt: TGCAGCGTTGAAGATAGGAGCGGGAGGTTCTACGAGCAGTACTTC; cdr3_aa: CSVEDRSGRFYEQYF
d_call: TRBD1; clone_size: NA; v_call: TRBV5-1; j_call: TRBJ1-2; cdr3_nt: TGCGCCAGCAGCTTGGATCTAGGGACAGACTATGGCTACACCTTC; cdr3_aa: CASSLDLGTDYGYTF
d_call: NA; clone_size: NA; v_call: TRBV28; j_call: TRBJ1-1; cdr3_nt: TGTGCCAGCAGTCTACGGGTCATGAACACTGAAGCTTTCTTT; cdr3_aa: CASSLRVMNTEAFF
d_call: TRBD1; clone_size: NA; v_call: TRBV9; j_call: TRBJ2-5; cdr3_nt: TGTGCCAGCAGCGAGGGACAGCAAGAGACCCAGTACTTC; cdr3_aa: CASSEGQQETQYF
d_call: NA; clone_size: NA; v_call: TRBV30; j_call: TRBJ2-3; cdr3_nt: TGTGCCTGGATAGGGAGGAACACAGATACGCAGTATTTT; cdr3_aa: CAWIGRNTDTQYF
d_call: TRBD1; clone_size: few; v_call: TRBV5-1; j_call: TRBJ2-2; cdr3_nt: TGCGCCAGCAGCTCGACAGGGGACGCCGGGGAGCTGTTTTTT; cdr3_aa: CASSSTGDAGELFF
d_call: TRBD2; clone_size: NA; v_call: TRBV25-1; j_call: TRBJ2-2; cdr3_nt: TGTGCCAGCAGTGGGCCTCTAGCGGGGAACACCGGGGAGCTGTTTTTT; cdr3_aa: CASSGPLAGNTGELFF
d_call: NA; clone_size: NA; v_call: TRBV10-3; j_call: TRBJ2-7; cdr3_nt: TGTGCCATCAGTGAGAGGCATGGGCAGGCCGCCTACGAGCAGTACTTC; cdr3_aa: CAISERHGQAAYEQYF
d_call: NA; clone_size: NA; v_call: TRBV13; j_call: TRBJ2-3; cdr3_nt: TGTGCCAGCAGGTCGACACAGATCACAGATACGCAGTATTTT; cdr3_aa: CASRSTQITDTQYF
d_call: TRBD1; clone_size: NA; v_call: TRBV6-5; j_call: TRBJ1-1; cdr3_nt: TGTGCCAGCAGTTACTCGGACAGGGCTTGGGGAGCTTTCTTT; cdr3_aa: CASSYSDRAWGAFF
d_call: TRBD2; clone_size: once; v_call: TRBV2; j_call: TRBJ2-3; cdr3_nt: TGTGCCAGCAGGGCTAGCGGGGGGGCATCAGATACGCAGTATTTT; cdr3_aa: CASRASGGASDTQYF
d_call: TRBD1; clone_size: NA; v_call: TRBV9; j_call: TRBJ1-3; cdr3_nt: TGTGCCAGCAGCGTAGAGACAGGGGATAGAGGAAACACCATATATTTT; cdr3_aa: CASSVETGDRGNTIYF
d_call: NA; clone_size: NA; v_call: TRBV6-1; j_call: TRBJ1-1; cdr3_nt: TGTGCCAGCAGTACTGCCTACGGAGTAAACACTGAAGCTTTCTTT; cdr3_aa: CASSTAYGVNTEAFF
d_call: NA; clone_size: many; v_call: TRBV27; j_call: TRBJ2-2; cdr3_nt: TGTGCCAGCAGCCTTACTAGTCCCGGGGAGCTGTTTTTT; cdr3_aa: CASSLTSPGELFF
d_call: TRBD2; clone_size: once; v_call: TRBV5-4; j_call: TRBJ2-1; cdr3_nt: TGTGCCAGCAGCCTGGCGACTAGCGGGGTTTACAATGAGCAGTTCTTC; cdr3_aa: CASSLATSGVYNEQFF
d_call: TRBD2; clone_size: NA; v_call: TRBV14; j_call: TRBJ2-3; cdr3_nt: TGTGCCAGCAGCCCTGGACTAGTCACAGATACGCAGTATTTT; cdr3_aa: CASSPGLVTDTQYF
d_call: TRBD2; clone_size: NA; v_call: TRBV28; j_call: TRBJ2-7; cdr3_nt: TGTGCCAGCAGTTCAGCAGCGGGACCCTACCTAGAGCAGTACTTC; cdr3_aa: CASSSAAGPYLEQYF
d_call: NA; clone_size: NA; v_call: TRBV7-3; j_call: TRBJ1-1; cdr3_nt: TGTGCCAGCAGCTTAACGCGTCGGGGTAACACTGAAGCTTTCTTT; cdr3_aa: CASSLTRRGNTEAFF
d_call: NA; clone_size: NA; v_call: TRBV6-5; j_call: TRBJ1-1; cdr3_nt: TGTGCCAGCAGGAGACAATCCAAAGCTTTCTTT; cdr3_aa: CASRRQSKAFF
d_call: NA; clone_size: NA; v_call: TRBV28; j_call: TRBJ2-6; cdr3_nt: TGTGCCAGCAGTCCACCCCGGGGGGCGGGGGCCAACGTCCTGACTTTC; cdr3_aa: CASSPPRGAGANVLTF
d_call: TRBD1; clone_size: few; v_call: TRBV7-2; j_call: TRBJ1-5; cdr3_nt: TGTGCCAGCAGCTCAGGGGGCAGGAGTCAGCCCCAGCATTTT; cdr3_aa: CASSSGGRSQPQHF
d_call: NA; clone_size: NA; v_call: TRBV28; j_call: TRBJ2-1; cdr3_nt: TGTGCCAGCAGTTTTCTTAGCTCCTACAATGAGCAGTTCTTC; cdr3_aa: CASSFLSSYNEQFF
d_call: NA; clone_size: NA; v_call: TRBV18; j_call: TRBJ2-7; cdr3_nt: TGTGCCAGCTCACCGGCAGCCGGGGGCTACGAGCAGTACTTC; cdr3_aa: CASSPAAGGYEQYF
d_call: NA; clone_size: NA; v_call: TRBV27; j_call: TRBJ1-5; cdr3_nt: TGTGCCAGCAGGCCGGGTGGCAATCAGCCCCAGCATTTT; cdr3_aa: CASRPGGNQPQHF
d_call: NA; clone_size: NA; v_call: TRBV10-3; j_call: TRBJ1-2; cdr3_nt: TGTGCCATCAGTGGGACAAATACTAACTATGGCTACACCTTC; cdr3_aa: CAISGTNTNYGYTF